These T cell receptor beta chains were read from a single sample in a study of cytomegalovirus exposure and HLA in healthy donors. Sequenced by immunoSEQ multiplex PCR; TCRdb stores in-frame clones only, minus some. This sample carries fewer than 350,000 clones, 88% of them seen once, and the ten largest clones take approximately 0.95%. The sequencing input was PBMCs. Receptors originate from a woman aged 18 to 35 in good health and CMV-seronegative. Both conserved end residues are part of each CDR3. D genes are given only for firm matches. Rows may omit the clone size; those that give it use once, few, many or a size class.

v_gene	abundance	j_gene	d_gene	CDR3aa	CDR3nt
TRBV7-8	NA	TRBJ2-1	TRBD2	CASRLADYNEQFF	TGTGCCAGTAGACTAGCGGACTACAATGAGCAGTTCTTC
TRBV4-3	NA	TRBJ2-7	TRBD2	CASSQEVAGGGYEQYF	TGCGCCAGCAGCCAAGAGGTAGCGGGAGGAGGTTACGAGCAGTACTTC
TRBV29-1	NA	TRBJ1-3	TRBD1	CSVKTGTGLSGNTIYF	TGCAGCGTTAAAACCGGGACAGGACTATCTGGAAACACCATATATTTT
TRBV27	NA	TRBJ2-7	NA	CASSLSMVDTYEQYF	TGTGCCAGCAGTTTATCGATGGTCGACACCTACGAGCAGTACTTC
TRBV18	NA	TRBJ2-1	TRBD2	CASSPPPGGTYNEQFF	TGTGCCAGCTCACCACCGCCGGGAGGAACCTACAATGAGCAGTTCTTC
TRBV13	NA	TRBJ2-7	NA	CASSLGVRAREQYF	TGTGCCAGCAGCTTAGGTGTCAGAGCGCGCGAGCAGTACTTC
TRBV6-5	NA	TRBJ2-1	TRBD1	CASSYRTGGSYNEQFF	TGTGCCAGCAGTTACCGCACAGGGGGTTCCTACAATGAGCAGTTCTTC
TRBV28	NA	TRBJ2-5	TRBD2	CASSLGGAQYF	TGTGCCAGCAGTCTCGGGGGGGCCCAGTACTTC
TRBV7-2	NA	TRBJ2-7	NA	CASSLVGQGPYEQYF	TGTGCCAGCAGCTTGGTGGGGCAGGGTCCCTACGAGCAGTACTTC
TRBV6-1	NA	TRBJ1-5	NA	CASENSNQPQHF	TGTGCCAGTGAGAATAGCAATCAGCCCCAGCATTTT
TRBV29-1	NA	TRBJ2-1	TRBD1	CSVGTGVNEQFF	TGCAGCGTTGGGACAGGGGTCAATGAGCAGTTCTTC
TRBV7-2	NA	TRBJ2-7	TRBD2	CASSLGLAFTYEQYF	TGTGCCAGCAGCTTAGGACTAGCGTTCACCTACGAGCAGTACTTC
TRBV7-8	NA	TRBJ2-1	TRBD2	CASSLARLAVYNEQFF	TGTGCCAGCAGCTTAGCGCGACTAGCGGTCTACAATGAGCAGTTCTTC
TRBV2	few	TRBJ1-1	NA	CASKTENTEAFF	TGTGCCAGTAAGACAGAGAACACTGAAGCTTTCTTT
TRBV12-5	once	TRBJ1-2	TRBD1	CASGLPRDRQNYGYTF	TGTGCTAGTGGTTTACCACGGGACAGACAGAACTATGGCTACACCTTC
TRBV29-1	NA	TRBJ2-6	NA	CSVGGAGANVLTF	TGCAGCGTTGGGGGCGCTGGGGCCAACGTCCTGACTTTC
TRBV9	NA	TRBJ2-1	TRBD2	CASGSGGGNEQFF	TGTGCCAGCGGCTCTGGGGGGGGCAATGAGCAGTTCTTC
TRBV14	NA	TRBJ2-1	TRBD2	CASSQGLAGIHEQFF	TGTGCCAGCAGCCAAGGACTAGCGGGAATCCATGAGCAGTTCTTC
TRBV5-1	NA	TRBJ2-7	TRBD2	CASSPTSGSYEQYF	TGCGCCAGCAGCCCGACTAGCGGGAGTTACGAGCAGTACTTC
TRBV18	NA	TRBJ2-7	NA	CASSPSGAEQYF	TGTGCCAGCTCACCATCTGGGGCTGAACAGTACTTC
TRBV4-3	NA	TRBJ2-7	NA	CASSQGLRYEQYF	TGCGCCAGCAGCCAAGGACTACGCTACGAGCAGTACTTC
TRBV7-3	many	TRBJ2-2	NA	CASLGGGPGSGGELFF	TGTGCCAGCCTGGGTGGTGGGCCGGGATCAGGCGGGGAGCTGTTTTTT
TRBV4-1	NA	TRBJ2-2	NA	CASSQESGAFTGELFF	TGCGCCAGCAGCCAAGAGTCGGGAGCGTTCACCGGGGAGCTGTTTTTT
TRBV9	NA	TRBJ2-7	NA	CASSVGQSYEQYF	TGTGCCAGCAGCGTAGGACAGTCCTACGAGCAGTACTTC
TRBV10-2	NA	TRBJ1-2	NA	CASSAGNYGYTF	TGCGCCAGCAGTGCGGGAAACTATGGCTACACCTTC
TRBV7-6	few	TRBJ1-2	NA	CASSLLGADGYTF	TGTGCCAGCAGCTTACTGGGGGCGGATGGCTACACCTTC
TRBV11-2	NA	TRBJ2-2	NA	CASSTLVARVNTGELFF	TGTGCCAGCAGCACCCTCGTCGCACGGGTAAACACCGGGGAGCTGTTTTTT
TRBV27	NA	TRBJ2-1	NA	CASSLGLYYNEQFF	TGTGCCAGCAGTTTAGGACTCTACTACAATGAGCAGTTCTTC
TRBV7-9	NA	TRBJ1-3	NA	CASSLLGASGNTIYF	TGTGCCAGCAGCTTATTGGGCGCTTCTGGAAACACCATATATTTT
TRBV11-3	NA	TRBJ2-3	NA	CASSLSILGGDRSTDTQYF	TGTGCCAGCAGCTTATCGATTCTCGGAGGGGATAGAAGCACAGATACGCAGTATTTT
TRBV27	NA	TRBJ2-7	TRBD1	CASSFGARTGQGTGQYF	TGTGCCAGCAGTTTTGGGGCCCGGACAGGACAGGGCACGGGGCAGTACTTC
TRBV27	NA	TRBJ2-1	TRBD2	CASSFPGLAGQEQFF	TGTGCCAGCAGTTTCCCGGGACTAGCGGGTCAGGAGCAGTTCTTC
TRBV19	once	TRBJ2-7	TRBD1	CASRHRDRGVYEQYF	TGTGCCAGTAGGCACCGGGACAGGGGTGTCTACGAGCAGTACTTC
TRBV10-2	NA	TRBJ2-7	TRBD2	CASSESVLAGYNTGGTSYEQYF	TGCGCCAGCAGTGAGTCTGTCCTAGCGGGATACAATACCGGCGGAACCTCCTACGAGCAGTACTTC
TRBV15	NA	TRBJ1-2	NA	CATSRDPQNGYTF	TGTGCCACCAGCAGAGATCCGCAGAATGGCTACACCTTC
TRBV28	NA	TRBJ1-2	NA	CASSPWTANYGYTF	TGTGCCAGCAGCCCCTGGACAGCTAACTATGGCTACACCTTC
TRBV6-5	NA	TRBJ2-3	NA	CASSSSSRGFTDTQYF	TGTGCCAGCAGTTCCTCCTCACGGGGGTTCACAGATACGCAGTATTTT
TRBV6-1	NA	TRBJ2-7	TRBD2	CASSLTGTIKYEQYF	TGTGCCAGCAGTCTAACCGGGACTATAAAATACGAGCAGTACTTC
TRBV6-6	NA	TRBJ2-7	NA	CASSPQGYEQYF	TGTGCCAGCAGTCCCCAGGGCTACGAGCAGTACTTC
TRBV9	once	TRBJ1-1	NA	CASSPLTGSTEAFF	TGTGCCAGCAGCCCACTAACAGGTTCCACTGAAGCTTTCTTT
TRBV12-5	NA	TRBJ1-1	NA	CASGPYPGDPAFF	TGTGCTAGTGGTCCCTACCCCGGGGATCCAGCTTTCTTT
TRBV18	NA	TRBJ2-1	TRBD2	CASFTASGSGNEQFF	TGTGCCAGCTTCACGGCTAGCGGAAGTGGAAATGAGCAGTTCTTC
TRBV5-4	NA	TRBJ2-7	TRBD1	CASSQDRASEQYF	TGTGCCAGCAGCCAAGACAGGGCATCCGAGCAGTACTTC
TRBV28	few	TRBJ1-3	NA	CASRGQAFTGNTIYF	TGTGCCAGCAGGGGGCAGGCGTTCACTGGAAACACCATATATTTT
TRBV4-1	NA	TRBJ2-1	TRBD2	CASSQTTSGNYNEQFF	TGCGCCAGCAGCCAAACCACTAGCGGGAACTACAATGAGCAGTTCTTC